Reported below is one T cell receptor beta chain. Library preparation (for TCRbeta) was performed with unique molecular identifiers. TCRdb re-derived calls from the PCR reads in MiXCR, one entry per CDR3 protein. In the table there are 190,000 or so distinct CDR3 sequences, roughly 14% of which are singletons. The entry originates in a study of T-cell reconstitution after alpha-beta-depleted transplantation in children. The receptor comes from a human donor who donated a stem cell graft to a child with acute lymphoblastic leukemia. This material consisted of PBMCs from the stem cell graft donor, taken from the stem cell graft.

The CDR3 DNA follows: TGCGCCAGCAGCTTGGAATGGGGAGGGATGAACACTGAAGCTTTCTTT. This sequence encodes CASSLEWGGMNTEAFF. The chain recombines TRBV5-1 with TRBJ1-1, with D hard to call. CDR3 length: 16 residues. In germline, CDR1 is SGHRS, CDR2 YFSETQ. Trimming stripped 0 bases from V and 0 bases from J, with 12 bases between.